The 26 T cell receptor beta chains given below trace back to one sample, sequenced in a study of CD8 T cells in Susac syndrome. Random-hexamer reverse transcription was applied to about 0.5 to 1 ug RNA. TCRdb called the immunoSEQ multiplex PCR reads again in MiXCR, with one record for every CDR3 protein. This sample has roughly 110,000 distinct CDR3 sequences; just under 95% occur once, and the top ten carry approximately 0.13%. Input material: CD8+ T cells from PBMCs. The receptors here all came from a human donor in good health.

This sequence joins TRBV19 and TRBJ1-1; D uncertain. The CDR3 runs to 14 residues. Trimming pared 7 bases from V and 5 bases from J, leaving 17 bases between. Germline loops: CDR1 LNHDA, CDR2 SQIVND (reference sequence). CDR3 protein: CASTMRAEGTEAFF. Written as DNA, the CDR3 is TGTGCCAGTACCATGAGGGCGGAAGGGACTGAAGCTTTCTTT.

The rearrangement links TRBV5-1 to TRBJ2-7, with 8 bases aligning to TRBD2. In germline, CDR1 is SGHRS, CDR2 YFSETQ. The J segment lost 6 bases and the V segment lost 0 bases, leaving 14 bases of the junction unmatched. This CDR3 has 17 residues. Here the CDR3 reads CASSLGPGLEMIREQYF. The CDR3 nucleotides read TGCGCCAGCAGCTTGGGGCCGGGACTAGAGATGATACGCGAGCAGTACTTC.

The V gene is TRBV5-1, the J gene TRBJ2-3; 9 bases line up with TRBD1. The ends lost 4 bases at V and 2 bases at J; junction bases unmatched: 11. CDR1 SGHRS and CDR2 YFSETQ come from the germline V gene. The CDR3 loop spans 17 amino acids. The CDR3 protein is CASSLSDRGIPTDTQYF. The CDR3 DNA reads as TGCGCCAGCAGCCTAAGTGACAGGGGGATCCCCACAGATACGCAGTATTTT.

V is TRBV9 and J is TRBJ1-1; D is unresolved. V gave up 2 bases and J gave up 6 bases, with 17 bases separating them. Germline V gives CDR1 SGDLS, CDR2 YYNGEE. The CDR3 sequence is 15 residues long. The CDR3 nucleotides are TGTGCCAGCAGCGTCAAGTGGGCCCCCACGTCTGAAGCTTTCTTT. The encoded protein is CASSVKWAPTSEAFF.

V is TRBV5-1 and J is TRBJ1-1; D call uncertain. CDR3 length: 13 amino acids. The germline CDR1 and CDR2 sequences are SGHRS and YFSETQ. Trimming left V 0 bases short and J 5 bases short, with 8 bases between. The chain's CDR3 is CASSLDWKTEAFF. For the CDR3, the DNA is TGCGCCAGCAGCTTGGATTGGAAAACTGAAGCTTTCTTT.

The chain is built from TRBV4-1 and TRBJ1-4, with D unclear. In germline, CDR1 is MGHRA, CDR2 YSYEKL. V was shortened by 0 bases and J by 2 bases, with 7 bases between the two germline ends. There are 15 residues in the CDR3. Here the CDR3 DNA reads TGCGCCAGCAGCCAAGACAGTACCACTAATGAAAAACTGTTTTTT. Translation gives CASSQDSTTNEKLFF.

The CDR3 DNA sequence: TGTGCCAGCAGTGAAGCAGGGCGGACGTGGACTGAAGCTTTCTTT. Protein: CASSEAGRTWTEAFF. This chain connects TRBV6-1 to TRBJ1-1; D ambiguous. With 0 bases removed from V and 5 bases from J, the gap between germline ends came to 13 bases. CDR3 size: 15 residues. In germline, CDR1 is MNHNS, CDR2 SASEGT.

The chain couples TRBV20-1 to TRBJ1-5; 7 positions agree with TRBD1. V shed 5 bases, J shed 5 bases, and the junction held 12 bases outside the gene matches. CDR3 length: 15 residues. Germline V lookup: CDR1 DFQATT, CDR2 SNEGSKA (reference sequence). In DNA, the CDR3 is TGCAGTGCTCTTCTTCTACCGGGACAGTATCAGCCCCAGCATTTT. As protein: CSALLLPGQYQPQHF.

The chain joins TRBV5-1 to TRBJ2-5, with TRBD1 identical over 9 bases. Germline V gene sequence: CDR1 SGHRS, CDR2 YFSETQ. The CDR3 loop spans 16 amino acids. With V trimmed by 3 bases and J by 1 base, 7 bases remained unmatched. The CDR3: CASSWPSGQGQETQYF. CDR3 coding DNA: TGCGCCAGCAGCTGGCCCTCGGGACAGGGCCAAGAGACCCAGTACTTC.

The chain recombines TRBV6-5 with TRBJ2-5; D remains unclear. From germline, CDR1 is MNHEY and CDR2 SVGAGI. V gave up 6 bases and J gave up 5 bases, with 7 bases separating them. The CDR3 spans 11 residues. In DNA form, the CDR3 reads TGTGCCAGCAGCAACGGGGAGACCCAGTACTTC. Its protein product is CASSNGETQYF.

The chain is built from TRBV15 and TRBJ2-5; D assignment may be TRBD1 or TRBD2 (5 bases each). This CDR3 spans 16 amino acids. The germline V and J ends were trimmed by 1 base and 5 bases, with 17 bases remaining between them. Germline V gives CDR1 LNHNV, CDR2 YYDKDF (reference sequence). Written as DNA, the CDR3 is TGTGCCACCAGCAGAGGGGACCACGACCGGCAGGAGACCCAGTACTTC. Translation: CATSRGDHDRQETQYF.

V is TRBV7-9 and J is TRBJ2-1, with 8 bases matching TRBD1. This CDR3 is 14 amino acids long. The V and J ends lost 8 bases and 5 bases, in that order; junction bases with no gene match: 8. Germline-derived CDR1 and CDR2 are SEHNR and FQNEAQ (reference sequence). CDR3 amino acids: CASARQGFDNEQFF. The CDR3 bases are TGTGCCAGCGCGCGACAGGGGTTCGACAATGAGCAGTTCTTC.

V and J are TRBV11-2 and TRBJ2-7; 7 nucleotides line up with TRBD1. V gave up 5 bases and J gave up 6 bases; unmatched junction bases: 16. The CDR3 loop spans 16 amino acids. Germline lookup yields CDR1 SGHAT and CDR2 FQNNGV. CDR3 sequence reads: CASSEFTGTRGSEQYF. As DNA, the CDR3 is TGTGCCAGCAGCGAATTTACCGGGACCAGGGGGTCCGAGCAGTACTTC.

The sample holds one count of this clonotype. This chain joins TRBV20-1 and TRBJ1-1; D remains ambiguous. The germline CDR1 and CDR2 sequences are DFQATT and SNEGSKA (reference sequence). Trimming removed 1 base at V and 3 bases at J, with 12 bases between. This CDR3 contains 14 residues. In nucleotides, the CDR3 is TGCAGTGCTAGAGTGATAGGGAAGGACACTGAAGCTTTCTTT. Encoded protein: CSARVIGKDTEAFF.

This clonotype was recorded a few times. The gene calls are TRBV4-2 and TRBJ2-7; the D gene is possibly TRBD2 (5 bases). The CDR3 has 17 residues. The germline gives CDR1 LGHNA, CDR2 YNFKEQ. V lost 1 base and J lost 3, with 19 bases in between. The CDR3 here is CASSQAFSGRTGYEQYF. CDR3 nucleotides: TGTGCCAGCAGCCAAGCATTCAGCGGTCGAACGGGCTACGAGCAGTACTTC.

The chain has TRBV12-3 or TRBV12-4 and TRBJ2-3; 8 positions agree with TRBD1. This CDR3 has 16 residues. The V and J ends lost 3 bases and 1 base, in that order; junction bases with no gene match: 6. Written as DNA, the CDR3 is TGTGCCAGCAGTTTCCAGACAGGGGTCGGCACAGATACGCAGTATTTT. This sequence encodes CASSFQTGVGTDTQYF.

The chain employs TRBV20-1 and TRBJ1-5; TRBD1 might be the D (6 bases). This CDR3 region has 14 residues. V gave up 5 bases and J gave up 3 bases, with 14 bases separating them. CDR1 and CDR2 from the germline V gene are DFQATT and SNEGSKA (reference sequence). Here the CDR3 DNA reads TGCAGTGCTGGAGGGAACAGGGTCAATCAGCCCCAGCATTTT. The encoded protein is CSAGGNRVNQPQHF.

This chain joins TRBV6-1 and TRBJ1-4; D may be TRBD1 (6 bases). There are 16 residues in the CDR3. Trimming left V 5 bases short and J 0 bases short, with 13 bases between. Germline-derived CDR1 and CDR2 are MNHNS and SASEGT. The DNA for the CDR3 is TGTGCCAGCAGTCGACAGGCCCATGCAACTAATGAAAAACTGTTTTTT. As protein: CASSRQAHATNEKLFF.

The chain carries TRBV7-8 and TRBJ2-1; no firm D call. V lost 4 bases, J lost 3 bases, and 13 bases lay in between. The CDR3 loop spans 15 amino acids. Looked up from germline, CDR1 is SGHVS and CDR2 is FQNEAQ. For the CDR3, the DNA is TGTGCCAGCAGCTCCCGTCCTGTCAGCTACAATGAGCAGTTCTTC. Protein product: CASSSRPVSYNEQFF.

V gene TRBV30 combines with J gene TRBJ2-1; D is possibly TRBD1 (6 bases). The germline V gene encodes CDR1 GTSNPN and CDR2 SVGIG (reference sequence). This CDR3 is 14 amino acids long. Trimming shortened V by 1 base and J by 6 bases, and 13 bases separated the two germline ends. The CDR3 DNA is TGTGCCTGGAGTGACCTGGGACACAGCAATGAGCAGTTCTTC. It encodes CAWSDLGHSNEQFF.

The gene calls are TRBV29-1 and TRBJ1-2, with 9 bases fitting TRBD1. Trimming at V came to 6 bases and at J to 0 bases, leaving 2 bases not matched to a gene. CDR1 is SQVTM and CDR2 is ANQGSEA in the germline V gene. This CDR3 has 13 residues. This chain's CDR3 is CSVGTGSNYGYTF. CDR3 sequence (DNA): TGCAGCGTAGGGACAGGGTCTAACTATGGCTACACCTTC.

A few counts support this clonotype. This CDR3 reads CATGRDRGYEQYF. The CDR3 bases are TGTGCCACCGGCCGGGACAGGGGTTACGAGCAGTACTTC. The chain couples TRBV15 to TRBJ2-7, with 10 nucleotides matching TRBD1. This CDR3 spans 13 amino acids. After removal of 8 bases from V and 4 bases from J, the junction contained 5 bases not matched to a gene. Germline V lookup: CDR1 LNHNV, CDR2 YYDKDF (reference sequence).

The gene calls are TRBV29-1 and TRBJ2-4; D call uncertain. The CDR3 has 16 residues. Germline V gene lookup returns CDR1 SQVTM and CDR2 ANQGSEA. The V gene lost 3 bases and the J gene lost 0 bases, with 15 bases spanning the gap. CDR3 bases: TGCAGCGTTGACACCCACGAAACCGGAGCCAAAAACATTCAGTACTTC. This gives the protein CSVDTHETGAKNIQYF.

This chain connects TRBV5-6 to TRBJ1-5; D not resolved. The CDR3 loop spans 16 amino acids. The V end was cut by 2 bases, the J end by 0 bases, with 12 bases between. CDR1 and CDR2 from the germline V gene are SGHDT and YYEEEE. The CDR3 DNA is TGTGCCAGCAGCTTTTCCGGCAGCTATAGCAATCAGCCCCAGCATTTT. The encoded protein is CASSFSGSYSNQPQHF.

CDR3 DNA: TGCAGCGTCGATGGGGGGGGTTGGTACGAGCAGTACTTC. Encoded protein: CSVDGGGWYEQYF. J is TRBJ2-7 and V is TRBV29-1; 7 nucleotides agree with TRBD2. The CDR3 is 13 amino acids. Germline V CDR1 and CDR2: SQVTM, ANQGSEA. The V gene end was trimmed by 6 bases and the J gene end by 4 bases; junction bases not matched to a gene: 9.

This clonotype appeared once. The rearrangement links TRBV6-2 or TRBV6-3 to TRBJ2-2; 8 bases line up with TRBD2. The CDR3 extends over 16 amino acids. V dropped 2 bases and J dropped 3; count of bases not matched to a gene: 5. CDR1 MNHEY and CDR2 SVGEGT come from the germline V gene. The CDR3 DNA is TGTGCCAGCAGTTACATATTGGGACTAGACACCGGGGAGCTGTTTTTT. Translation: CASSYILGLDTGELFF.